This T cell receptor beta chain is drawn from a study of response to subunit inactivated influenza vaccine. TCRdb independently ran MiXCR on the RT-PCR reads; one entry per CDR3 protein. The sample lists 600,000 to 700,000 distinct CDR3 sequences, approximately 15% seen once, with 7.6% in the top ten. General study findings and limits: Few new T cells, the authors suggested, are recruited by each seasonal influenza vaccination.

In this sample, this clonotype turned up many times. Its antigen is unidentified. There are 15 residues in the CDR3. V shed 6 bases and J shed 0 bases, with 13 bases lying between them. Germline CDR1 MDHEN, CDR2 SYDVKM. The chain employs TRBV28 and TRBJ2-3; a possible D gene is TRBD1 (5 bases). This sequence was found in a man in his fifties who received an inactivated influenza vaccine. The specimen comprised PBMCs from blood, sampled around two weeks before vaccination. The CDR3: CASSPGTGSTDTQYF. CDR3 coding DNA: TGTGCCAGCAGCCCCGGAACAGGCAGCACAGATACGCAGTATTTT.